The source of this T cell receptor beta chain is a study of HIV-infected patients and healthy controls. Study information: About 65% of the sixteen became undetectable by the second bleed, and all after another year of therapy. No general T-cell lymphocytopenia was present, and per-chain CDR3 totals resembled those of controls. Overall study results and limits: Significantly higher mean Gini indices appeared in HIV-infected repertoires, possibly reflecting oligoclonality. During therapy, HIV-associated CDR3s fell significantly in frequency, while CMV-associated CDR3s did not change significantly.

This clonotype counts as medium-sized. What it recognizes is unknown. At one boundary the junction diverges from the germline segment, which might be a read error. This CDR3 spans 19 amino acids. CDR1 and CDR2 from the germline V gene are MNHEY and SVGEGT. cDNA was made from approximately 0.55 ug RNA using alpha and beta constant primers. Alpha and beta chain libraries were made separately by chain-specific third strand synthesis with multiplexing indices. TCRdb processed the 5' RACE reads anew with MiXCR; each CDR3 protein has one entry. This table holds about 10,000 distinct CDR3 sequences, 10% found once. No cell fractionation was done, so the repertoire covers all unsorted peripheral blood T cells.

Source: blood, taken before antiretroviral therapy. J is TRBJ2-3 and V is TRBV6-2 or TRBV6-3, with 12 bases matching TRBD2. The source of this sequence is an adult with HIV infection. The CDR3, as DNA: TGTGCCAGCAGTCACTCGTGGTGGACTAGCGGGAATCTCACAGATACGCAGTATTTT. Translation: CASSHSWWTSGNLTDTQYF.